This T cell receptor beta chain stems from a study of blood T cell repertoires in COVID-19. This clone has more than one count but fewer than ten. CDR3 length equals 16 residues. The germline V gene encodes CDR1 MNHNY and CDR2 SVGAGI (reference sequence). V lost 5 bases and J lost 1; bases outside the gene matches: 7. Sequencing was performed with immunoSEQ multiplex PCR; in TCRdb, only in-frame clones are kept and a portion is missing. The sample yields roughly 400,000 clones, roughly 89% seen once. The sequence was obtained from a woman in her 30s who had recovered from COVID-19. V is TRBV6-6 and J is TRBJ1-4; 7 bases fit TRBD1. Sequencing used PBMCs or T cells enriched from blood (not recorded which). The CDR3 nucleotides read TGTGCCAGCAGTCCCGGGACAGCCCGAACTAATGAAAAACTGTTTTTT. Protein: CASSPGTARTNEKLFF.